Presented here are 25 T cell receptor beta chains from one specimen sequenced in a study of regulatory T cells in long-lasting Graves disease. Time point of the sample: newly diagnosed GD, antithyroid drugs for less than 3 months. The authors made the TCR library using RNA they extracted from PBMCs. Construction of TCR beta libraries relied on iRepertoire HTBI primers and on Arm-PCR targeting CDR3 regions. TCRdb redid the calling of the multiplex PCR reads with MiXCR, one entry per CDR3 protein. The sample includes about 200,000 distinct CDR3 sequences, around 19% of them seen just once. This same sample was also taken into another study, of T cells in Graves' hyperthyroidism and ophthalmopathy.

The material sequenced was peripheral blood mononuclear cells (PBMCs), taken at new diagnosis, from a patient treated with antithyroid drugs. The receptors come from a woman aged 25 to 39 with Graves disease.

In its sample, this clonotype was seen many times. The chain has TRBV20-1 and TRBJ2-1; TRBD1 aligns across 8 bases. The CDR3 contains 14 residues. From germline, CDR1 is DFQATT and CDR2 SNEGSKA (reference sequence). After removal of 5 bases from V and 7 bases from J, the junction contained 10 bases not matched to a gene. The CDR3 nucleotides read TGCAGTGCTTCATTCGGACAGGGAAGGAATGAGCAGTTCTTC. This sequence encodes CSASFGQGRNEQFF.

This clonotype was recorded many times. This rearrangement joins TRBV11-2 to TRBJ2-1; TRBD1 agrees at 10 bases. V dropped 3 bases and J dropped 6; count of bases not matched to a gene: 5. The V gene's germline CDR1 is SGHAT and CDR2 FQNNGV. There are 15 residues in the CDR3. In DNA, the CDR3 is TGTGCCAGCAGCTTTGAGGACAGGGGGGTCAATGAGCAGTTCTTC. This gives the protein CASSFEDRGVNEQFF.

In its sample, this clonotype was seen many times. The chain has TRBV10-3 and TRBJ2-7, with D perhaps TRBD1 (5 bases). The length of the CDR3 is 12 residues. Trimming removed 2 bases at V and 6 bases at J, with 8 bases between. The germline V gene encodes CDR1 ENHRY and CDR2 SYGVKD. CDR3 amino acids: CAISERGSEQYF. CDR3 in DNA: TGTGCCATCAGTGAGAGGGGTTCCGAGCAGTACTTC.

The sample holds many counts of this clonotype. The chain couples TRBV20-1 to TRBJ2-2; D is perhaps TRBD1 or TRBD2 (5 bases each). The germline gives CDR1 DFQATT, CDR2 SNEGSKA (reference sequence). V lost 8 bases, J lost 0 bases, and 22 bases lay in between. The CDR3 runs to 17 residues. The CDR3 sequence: CSTRDGTYGANTGELFF. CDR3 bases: TGCAGTACCAGGGACGGCACCTACGGCGCGAACACCGGGGAGCTGTTTTTT.

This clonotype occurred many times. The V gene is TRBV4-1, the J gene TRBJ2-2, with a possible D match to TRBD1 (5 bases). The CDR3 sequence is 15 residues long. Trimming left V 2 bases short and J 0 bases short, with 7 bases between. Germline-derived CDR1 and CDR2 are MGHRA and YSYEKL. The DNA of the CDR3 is TGCGCCAGCAGCCAAAGGGGCGCGAACACCGGGGAGCTGTTTTTT. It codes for CASSQRGANTGELFF.

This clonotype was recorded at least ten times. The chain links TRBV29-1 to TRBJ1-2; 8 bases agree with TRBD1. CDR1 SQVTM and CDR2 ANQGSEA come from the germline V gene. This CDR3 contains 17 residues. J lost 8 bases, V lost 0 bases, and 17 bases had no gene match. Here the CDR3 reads CSVEDMGLGQVPWGYTF. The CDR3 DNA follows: TGCAGCGTTGAAGATATGGGGCTGGGACAGGTCCCCTGGGGCTACACCTTC.

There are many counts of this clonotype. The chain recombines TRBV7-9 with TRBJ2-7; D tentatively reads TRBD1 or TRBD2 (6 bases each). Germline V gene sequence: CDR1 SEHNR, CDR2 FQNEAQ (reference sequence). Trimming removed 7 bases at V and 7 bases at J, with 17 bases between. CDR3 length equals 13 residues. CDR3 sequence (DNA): TGTGCCAGCACCCATGAACAGGGAGGTGAGCAGTACTTC. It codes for CASTHEQGGEQYF. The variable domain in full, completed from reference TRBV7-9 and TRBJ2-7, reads DTGVSQNPRHKITKRGQNVTFRCDPISEHNRLYWYRQTLGQGPEFLTYFQNEAQLEKSRLLSDRFSAERPKGSFSTLEIQRTEQGDSAMYLCASTHEQGGEQYFGPGTRLTVT.

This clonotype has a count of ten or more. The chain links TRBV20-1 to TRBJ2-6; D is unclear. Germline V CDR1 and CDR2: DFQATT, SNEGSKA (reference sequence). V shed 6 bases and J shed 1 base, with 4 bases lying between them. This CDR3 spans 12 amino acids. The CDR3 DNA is TGCAGTGCCCAATCTGGGGCCAACGTCCTGACTTTC. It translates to CSAQSGANVLTF.

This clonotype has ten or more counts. Here the CDR3 reads CASRNPDRGDDTF. The CDR3 DNA reads as TGTGCCAGCAGAAACCCCGACAGGGGGGATGACACCTTC. The chain couples TRBV28 to TRBJ1-2, with 9 bases lining up with TRBD1. The CDR3 length is 13 residues. J lost 12 bases, V lost 6 bases, and 11 bases had no gene match. Germline-derived CDR1 and CDR2 are MDHEN and SYDVKM.

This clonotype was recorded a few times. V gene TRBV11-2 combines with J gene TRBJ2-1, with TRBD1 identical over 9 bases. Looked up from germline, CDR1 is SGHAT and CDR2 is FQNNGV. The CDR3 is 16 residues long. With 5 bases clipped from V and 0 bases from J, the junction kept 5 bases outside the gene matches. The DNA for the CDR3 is TGTGCCAGCAGCACTACAGGGGGCGCCTCCTACAATGAGCAGTTCTTC. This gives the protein CASSTTGGASYNEQFF.

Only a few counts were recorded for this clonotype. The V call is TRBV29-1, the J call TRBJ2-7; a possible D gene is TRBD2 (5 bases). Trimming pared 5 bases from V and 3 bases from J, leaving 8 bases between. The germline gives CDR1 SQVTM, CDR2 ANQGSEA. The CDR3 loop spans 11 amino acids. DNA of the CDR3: TGCAGCGTTCTGAGCGGCTACGAGCAGTACTTC. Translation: CSVLSGYEQYF.

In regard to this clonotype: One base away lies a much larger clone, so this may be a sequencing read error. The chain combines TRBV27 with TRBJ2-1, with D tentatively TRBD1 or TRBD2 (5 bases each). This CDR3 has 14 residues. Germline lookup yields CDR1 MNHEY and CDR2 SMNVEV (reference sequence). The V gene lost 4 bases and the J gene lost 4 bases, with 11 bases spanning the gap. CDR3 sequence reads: CASSWGNSYNEQFF. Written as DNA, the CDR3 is TGTGCCAGCAGTTGGGGGAACAGTTACAATGAGCAGTTCTTC.

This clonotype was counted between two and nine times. The CDR3 region has the DNA TGTGCCACCCGGGACAGGTCCGATGAAAAACTGTTTTTT. It is translated as CATRDRSDEKLFF. V gene TRBV19 combines with J gene TRBJ1-4; 8 positions match TRBD1. There are 13 residues in the CDR3. V was clipped by 10 bases and J by 6 bases; unmatched bases: 7. Germline CDR1 LNHDA, CDR2 SQIVND (reference sequence).

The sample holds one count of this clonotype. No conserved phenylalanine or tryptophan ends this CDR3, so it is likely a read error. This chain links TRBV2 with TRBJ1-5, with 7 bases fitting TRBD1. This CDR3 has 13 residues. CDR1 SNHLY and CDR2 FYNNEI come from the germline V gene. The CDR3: CASNGQANQLQHL. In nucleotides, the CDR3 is TGTGCCAGCAATGGACAGGCGAATCAGCTCCAGCATCTT.

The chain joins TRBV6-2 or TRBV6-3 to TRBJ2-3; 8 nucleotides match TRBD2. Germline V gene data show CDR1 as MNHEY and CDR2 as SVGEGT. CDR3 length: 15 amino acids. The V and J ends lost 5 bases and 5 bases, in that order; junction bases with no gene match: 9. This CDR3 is CASSGSGTSQDTQYF. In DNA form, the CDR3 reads TGTGCCAGCAGTGGCTCCGGGACTAGTCAAGATACGCAGTATTTT.

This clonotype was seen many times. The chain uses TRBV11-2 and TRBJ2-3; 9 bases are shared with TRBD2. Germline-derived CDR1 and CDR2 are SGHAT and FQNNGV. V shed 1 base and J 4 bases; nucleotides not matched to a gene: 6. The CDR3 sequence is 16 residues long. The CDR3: CASSLVFSGSADTQYF. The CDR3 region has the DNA TGTGCCAGCAGCTTAGTCTTTAGCGGGAGTGCAGATACGCAGTATTTT.

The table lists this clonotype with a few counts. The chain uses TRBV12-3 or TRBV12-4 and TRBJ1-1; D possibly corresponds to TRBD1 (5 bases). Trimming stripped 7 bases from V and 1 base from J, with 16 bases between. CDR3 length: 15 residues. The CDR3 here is CASTPQGRRNTEAFF. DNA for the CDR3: TGTGCCAGCACTCCTCAGGGACGCCGGAACACTGAAGCTTTCTTT.

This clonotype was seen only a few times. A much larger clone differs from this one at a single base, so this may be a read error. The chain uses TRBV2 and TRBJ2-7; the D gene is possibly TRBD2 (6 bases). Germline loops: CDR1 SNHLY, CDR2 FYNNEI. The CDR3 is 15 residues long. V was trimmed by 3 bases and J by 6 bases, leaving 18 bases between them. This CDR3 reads CASSDLTGDPLEQYF. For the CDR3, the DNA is TGTGCCAGCAGTGATTTAACGGGAGACCCCCTCGAGCAGTACTTC.

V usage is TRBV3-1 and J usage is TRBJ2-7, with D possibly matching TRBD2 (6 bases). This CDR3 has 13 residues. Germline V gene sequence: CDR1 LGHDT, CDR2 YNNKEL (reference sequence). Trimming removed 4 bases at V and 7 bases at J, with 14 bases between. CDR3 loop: CASSPGPGGEQYF. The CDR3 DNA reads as TGTGCCAGCAGCCCGGGACCCGGGGGAGAGCAGTACTTC.

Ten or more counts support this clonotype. The CDR3 DNA sequence: TGTGCCAGCACGGGGTCGTGGGCCATGCACACTGAAGCTTTCTTT. It specifies CASTGSWAMHTEAFF. The chain employs TRBV6-1 and TRBJ1-1; D remains unclear. This CDR3 is 15 amino acids long. Germline V gene lookup returns CDR1 MNHNS and CDR2 SASEGT. Trimming left V 7 bases short and J 3 bases short, with 18 bases between.

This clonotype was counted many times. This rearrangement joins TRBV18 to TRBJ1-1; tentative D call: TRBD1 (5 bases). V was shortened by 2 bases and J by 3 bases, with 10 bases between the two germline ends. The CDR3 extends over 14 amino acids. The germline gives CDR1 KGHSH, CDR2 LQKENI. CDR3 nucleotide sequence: TGTGCCAGCTCACCAACGCCGACAGACACTGAAGCTTTCTTT. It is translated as CASSPTPTDTEAFF.

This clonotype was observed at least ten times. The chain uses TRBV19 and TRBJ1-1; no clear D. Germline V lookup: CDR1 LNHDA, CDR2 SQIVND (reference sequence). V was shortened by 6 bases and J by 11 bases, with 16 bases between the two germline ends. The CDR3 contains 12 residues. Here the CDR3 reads CASSKSRWHAFF. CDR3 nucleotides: TGTGCCAGTAGCAAGTCCAGATGGCATGCTTTCTTT.

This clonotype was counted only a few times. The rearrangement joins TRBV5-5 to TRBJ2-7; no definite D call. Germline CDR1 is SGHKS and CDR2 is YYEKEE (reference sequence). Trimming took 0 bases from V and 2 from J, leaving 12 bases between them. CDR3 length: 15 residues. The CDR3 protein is CASSLGAGAAYEQYF. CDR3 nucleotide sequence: TGTGCCAGCAGCTTGGGGGCCGGTGCCGCCTACGAGCAGTACTTC.

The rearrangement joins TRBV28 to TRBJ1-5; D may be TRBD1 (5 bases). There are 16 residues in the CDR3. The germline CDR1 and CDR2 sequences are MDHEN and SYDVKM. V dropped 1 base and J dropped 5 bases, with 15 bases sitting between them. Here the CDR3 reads CASSLFDSVSDQPQHF. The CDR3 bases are TGTGCCAGCAGTTTATTTGACAGTGTCAGCGATCAGCCCCAGCATTTT.

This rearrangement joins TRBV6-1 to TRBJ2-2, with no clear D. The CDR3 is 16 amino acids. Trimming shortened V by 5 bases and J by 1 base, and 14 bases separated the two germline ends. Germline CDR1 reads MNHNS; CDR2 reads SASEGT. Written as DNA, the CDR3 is TGTGCCAGCAGTACCCGCGCTCGACGGAACACCGGGGAGCTGTTTTTT. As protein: CASSTRARRNTGELFF.